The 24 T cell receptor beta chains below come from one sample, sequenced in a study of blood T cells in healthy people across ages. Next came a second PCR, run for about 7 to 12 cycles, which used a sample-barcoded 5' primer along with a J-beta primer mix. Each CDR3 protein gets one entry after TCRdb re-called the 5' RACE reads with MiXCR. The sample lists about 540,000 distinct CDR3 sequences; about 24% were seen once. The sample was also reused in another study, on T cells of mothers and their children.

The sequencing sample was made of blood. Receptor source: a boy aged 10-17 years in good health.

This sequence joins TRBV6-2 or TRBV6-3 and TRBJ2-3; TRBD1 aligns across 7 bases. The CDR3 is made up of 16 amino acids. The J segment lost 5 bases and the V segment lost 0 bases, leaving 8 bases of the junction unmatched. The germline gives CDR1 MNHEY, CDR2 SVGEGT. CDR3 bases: TGTGCCAGCAGTTACTCGGCCTCCGACAGGGAAGATACGCAGTATTTT. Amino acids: CASSYSASDREDTQYF.

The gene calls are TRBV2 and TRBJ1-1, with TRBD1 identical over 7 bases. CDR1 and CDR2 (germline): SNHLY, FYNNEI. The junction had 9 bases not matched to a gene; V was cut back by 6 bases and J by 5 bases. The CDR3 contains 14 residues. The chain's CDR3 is CASRAQGGGTEAFF. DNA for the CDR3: TGTGCCAGCAGGGCTCAGGGGGGCGGGACTGAAGCTTTCTTT.

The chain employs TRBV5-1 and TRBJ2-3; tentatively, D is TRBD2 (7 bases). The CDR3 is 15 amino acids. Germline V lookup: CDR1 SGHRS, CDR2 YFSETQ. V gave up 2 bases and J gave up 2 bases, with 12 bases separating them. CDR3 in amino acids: CASSFGGGPTDTQYF. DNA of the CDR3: TGCGCCAGCAGCTTTGGCGGGGGCCCCACAGATACGCAGTATTTT.

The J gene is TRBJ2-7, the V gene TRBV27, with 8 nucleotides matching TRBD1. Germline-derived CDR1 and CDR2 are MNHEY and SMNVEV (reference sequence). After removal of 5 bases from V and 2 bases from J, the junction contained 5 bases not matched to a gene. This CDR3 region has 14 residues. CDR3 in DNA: TGTGCCAGCAGTGCCCAACAGGGGGCCTACGAGCAGTACTTC. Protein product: CASSAQQGAYEQYF.

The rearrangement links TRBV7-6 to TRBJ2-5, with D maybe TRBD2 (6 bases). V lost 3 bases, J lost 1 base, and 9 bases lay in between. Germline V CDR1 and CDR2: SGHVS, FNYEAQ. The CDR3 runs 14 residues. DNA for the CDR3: TGTGCCAGCAGCTTTCGGGAGAGCCAAGAGACCCAGTACTTC. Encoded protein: CASSFRESQETQYF.

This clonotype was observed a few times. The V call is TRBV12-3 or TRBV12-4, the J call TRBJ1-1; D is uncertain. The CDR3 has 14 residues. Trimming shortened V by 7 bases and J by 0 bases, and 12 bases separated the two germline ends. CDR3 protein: CASTRGRMNTEAFF. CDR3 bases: TGTGCCAGCACCCGAGGACGTATGAACACTGAAGCTTTCTTT.

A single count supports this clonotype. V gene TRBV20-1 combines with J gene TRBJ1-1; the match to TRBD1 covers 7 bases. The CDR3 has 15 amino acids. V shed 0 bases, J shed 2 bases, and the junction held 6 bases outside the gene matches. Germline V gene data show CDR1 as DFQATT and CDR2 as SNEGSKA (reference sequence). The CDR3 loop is CSARDRRQGNTEAFF. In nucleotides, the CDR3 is TGCAGTGCTAGAGATCGGCGACAGGGTAACACTGAAGCTTTCTTT.

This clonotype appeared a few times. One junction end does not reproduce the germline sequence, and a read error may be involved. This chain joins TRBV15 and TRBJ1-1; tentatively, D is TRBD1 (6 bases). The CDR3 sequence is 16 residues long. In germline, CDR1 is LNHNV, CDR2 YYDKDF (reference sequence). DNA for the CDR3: TGTGCCACCAGCAGTTTCCTCAAAAAGAGGACAGACTTTTTTGGGTTT. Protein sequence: CATSSFLKKRTDFFGF.

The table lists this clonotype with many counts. The CDR3 loop is CASSLGSGLNTGELFF. The CDR3 nucleotides read TGTGCCAGCAGCTTAGGAAGTGGGTTAAACACCGGGGAGCTGTTTTTT. The rearrangement links TRBV7-2 to TRBJ2-2; no clear D gene. Per the germline V gene, CDR1 is SGHTA and CDR2 is FQGNSA. The CDR3 has 16 residues. With 1 base removed from V and 2 bases from J, the gap between germline ends came to 11 bases.

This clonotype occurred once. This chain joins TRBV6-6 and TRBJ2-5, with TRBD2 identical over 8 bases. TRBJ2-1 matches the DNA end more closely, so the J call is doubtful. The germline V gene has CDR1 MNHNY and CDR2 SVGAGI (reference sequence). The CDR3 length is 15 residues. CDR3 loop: CASSVVEAGDNEQFF. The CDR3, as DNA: TGTGCCAGCAGCGTAGTTGAAGCGGGGGACAATGAGCAGTTCTTC.

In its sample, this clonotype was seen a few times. The CDR3 here is CSASRDRHLYGYTF. The DNA of the CDR3 is TGCAGTGCTTCCCGTGACAGACACCTCTATGGCTACACCTTC. This sequence joins TRBV20-1 and TRBJ1-2, with a tentative D call TRBD1 (5 bases). Trimming took off 5 bases at V and 4 bases at J, with 17 bases between the two ends. The CDR3 runs 14 residues. CDR1 is DFQATT and CDR2 is SNEGSKA in the germline V gene (reference sequence).

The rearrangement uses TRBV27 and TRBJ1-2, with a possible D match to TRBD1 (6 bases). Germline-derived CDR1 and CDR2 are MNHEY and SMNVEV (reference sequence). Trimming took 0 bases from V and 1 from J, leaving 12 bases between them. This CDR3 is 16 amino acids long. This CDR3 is CASSLSPGQFNYGYTF. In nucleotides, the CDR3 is TGTGCCAGCAGTTTATCTCCTGGACAGTTTAACTATGGCTACACCTTC.

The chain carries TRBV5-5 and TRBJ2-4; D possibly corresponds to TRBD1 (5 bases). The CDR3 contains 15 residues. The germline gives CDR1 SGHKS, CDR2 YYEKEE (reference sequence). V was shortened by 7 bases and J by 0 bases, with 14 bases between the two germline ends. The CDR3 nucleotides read TGTGCCAGCCGGCAGACAGTCCTAGCCAAAAACATTCAGTACTTC. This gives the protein CASRQTVLAKNIQYF. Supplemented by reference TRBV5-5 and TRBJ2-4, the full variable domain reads DAGVTQSPTHLIKTRGQQVTLRCSPISGHKSVSWYQQVLGQGPQFIFQYYEKEERGRGNFPDRFSARQFPNYSSELNVNALLLGDSALYLCASRQTVLAKNIQYFGAGTRLSVL.

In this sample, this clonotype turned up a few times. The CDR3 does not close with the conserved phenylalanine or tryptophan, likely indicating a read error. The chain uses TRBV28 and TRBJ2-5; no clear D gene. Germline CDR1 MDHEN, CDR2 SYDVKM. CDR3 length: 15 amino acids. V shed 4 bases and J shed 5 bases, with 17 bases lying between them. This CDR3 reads CASSSGPVGRETQYL. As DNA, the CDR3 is TGTGCCAGCAGTTCCGGGCCGGTGGGAAGGGAGACCCAGTACCTC.

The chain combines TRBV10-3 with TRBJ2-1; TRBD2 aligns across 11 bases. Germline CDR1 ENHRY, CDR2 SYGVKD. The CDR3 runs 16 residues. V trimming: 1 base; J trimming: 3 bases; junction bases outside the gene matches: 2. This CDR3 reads CAISELAGGLYNEQFF. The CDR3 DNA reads TGTGCCATCAGTGAGTTAGCGGGAGGGCTCTACAATGAGCAGTTCTTC.

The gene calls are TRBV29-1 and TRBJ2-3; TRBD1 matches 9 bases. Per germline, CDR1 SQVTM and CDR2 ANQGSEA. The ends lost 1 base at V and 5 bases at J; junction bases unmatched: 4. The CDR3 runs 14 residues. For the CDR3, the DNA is TGCAGCGTTGAAGCGGGACAGGGAGGAGATACGCAGTATTTT. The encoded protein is CSVEAGQGGDTQYF.

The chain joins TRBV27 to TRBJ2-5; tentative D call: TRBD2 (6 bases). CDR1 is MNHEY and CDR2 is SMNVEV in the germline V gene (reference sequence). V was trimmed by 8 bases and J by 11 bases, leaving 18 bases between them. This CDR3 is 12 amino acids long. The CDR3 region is CASQGLSGEQYF. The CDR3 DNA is TGTGCCAGCCAAGGGCTCTCGGGGGAGCAGTACTTC.

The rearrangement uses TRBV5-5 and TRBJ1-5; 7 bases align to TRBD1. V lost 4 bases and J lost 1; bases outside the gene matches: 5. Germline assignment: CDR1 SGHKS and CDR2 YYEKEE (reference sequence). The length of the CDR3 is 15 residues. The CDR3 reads CASSATRGSNQPQHF. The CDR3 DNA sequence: TGTGCCAGCAGCGCGACCAGGGGGAGCAATCAGCCCCAGCATTTT.

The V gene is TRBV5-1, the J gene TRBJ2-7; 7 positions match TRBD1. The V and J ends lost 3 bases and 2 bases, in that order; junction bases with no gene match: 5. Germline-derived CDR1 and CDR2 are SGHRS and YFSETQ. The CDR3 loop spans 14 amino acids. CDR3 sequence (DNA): TGCGCCAGCAGCTGGCCGGGACAGACCTACGAGCAGTACTTC. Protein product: CASSWPGQTYEQYF.

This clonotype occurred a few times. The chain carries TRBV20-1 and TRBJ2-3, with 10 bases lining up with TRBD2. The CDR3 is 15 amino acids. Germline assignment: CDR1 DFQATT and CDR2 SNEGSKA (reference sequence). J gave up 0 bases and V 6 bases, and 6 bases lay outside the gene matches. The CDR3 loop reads CSAKTSGSSTDTQYF. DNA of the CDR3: TGCAGTGCCAAGACTAGCGGGTCTAGCACAGATACGCAGTATTTT.

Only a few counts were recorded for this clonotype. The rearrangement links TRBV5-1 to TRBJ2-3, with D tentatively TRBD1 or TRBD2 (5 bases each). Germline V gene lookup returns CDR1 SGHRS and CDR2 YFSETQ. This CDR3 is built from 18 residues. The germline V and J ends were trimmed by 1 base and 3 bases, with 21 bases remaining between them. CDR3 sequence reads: CASSLMGRRELVTDTQYF. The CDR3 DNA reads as TGCGCCAGCAGCTTGATGGGGCGCAGGGAGTTAGTGACAGATACGCAGTATTTT.

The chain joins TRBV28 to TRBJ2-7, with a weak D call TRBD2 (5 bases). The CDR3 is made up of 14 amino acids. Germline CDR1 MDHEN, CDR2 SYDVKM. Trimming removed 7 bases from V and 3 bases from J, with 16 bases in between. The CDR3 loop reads CASTPRPGSYEQYF. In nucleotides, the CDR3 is TGTGCCAGCACCCCGCGCCCGGGGAGCTACGAGCAGTACTTC.

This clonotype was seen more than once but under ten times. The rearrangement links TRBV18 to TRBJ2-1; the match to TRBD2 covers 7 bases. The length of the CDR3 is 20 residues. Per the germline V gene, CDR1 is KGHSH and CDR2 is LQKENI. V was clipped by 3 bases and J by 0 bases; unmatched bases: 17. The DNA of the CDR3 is TGTGCCAGCTCACCTATAACTTCTGGCGGGGGTGGAAGCTCCTACAATGAGCAGTTCTTC. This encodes CASSPITSGGGGSSYNEQFF. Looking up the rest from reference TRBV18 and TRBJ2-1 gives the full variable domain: NAGVMQNPRHLVRRRGQEARLRCSPMKGHSHVYWYRQLPEEGLKFMVYLQKENIIDESGMPKERFSAEFPKEGPSILRIQQVVRGDSAAYFCASSPITSGGGGSSYNEQFFGPGTRLTVL.

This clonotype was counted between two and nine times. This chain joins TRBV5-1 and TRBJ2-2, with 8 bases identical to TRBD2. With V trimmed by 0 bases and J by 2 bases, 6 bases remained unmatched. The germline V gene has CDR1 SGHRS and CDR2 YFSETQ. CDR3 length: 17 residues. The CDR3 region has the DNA TGCGCCAGCAGCTTGGTGATGCGGGGGGACAACACCGGGGAGCTGTTTTTT. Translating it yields CASSLVMRGDNTGELFF.